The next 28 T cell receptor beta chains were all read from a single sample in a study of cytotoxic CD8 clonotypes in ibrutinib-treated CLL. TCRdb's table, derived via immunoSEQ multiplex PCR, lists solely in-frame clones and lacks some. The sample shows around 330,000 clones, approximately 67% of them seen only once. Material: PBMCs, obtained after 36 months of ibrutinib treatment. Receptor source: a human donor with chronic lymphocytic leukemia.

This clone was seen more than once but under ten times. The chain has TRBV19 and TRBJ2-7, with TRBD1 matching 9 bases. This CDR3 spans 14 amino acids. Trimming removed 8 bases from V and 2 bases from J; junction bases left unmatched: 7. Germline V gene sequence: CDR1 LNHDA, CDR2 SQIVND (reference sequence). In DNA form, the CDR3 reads TGTGCCAGTGCCGCCGGGACAGGGCCCTACGAGCAGTACTTC. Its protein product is CASAAGTGPYEQYF.

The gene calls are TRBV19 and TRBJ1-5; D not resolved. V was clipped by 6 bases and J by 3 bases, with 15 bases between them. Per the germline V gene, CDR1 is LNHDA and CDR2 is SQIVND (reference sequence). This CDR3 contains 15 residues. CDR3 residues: CASRPLSGNNQPQHF. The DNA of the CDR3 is TGTGCCAGTAGGCCCCTCTCGGGGAACAATCAGCCCCAGCATTTT. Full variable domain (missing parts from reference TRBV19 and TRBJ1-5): DGGITQSPKYLFRKEGQNVTLSCEQNLNHDAMYWYRQDPGQGLRLIYYSQIVNDFQKGDIAEGYSVSREKKESFPLTVTSAQKNPTAFYLCASRPLSGNNQPQHFGDGTRLSIL.

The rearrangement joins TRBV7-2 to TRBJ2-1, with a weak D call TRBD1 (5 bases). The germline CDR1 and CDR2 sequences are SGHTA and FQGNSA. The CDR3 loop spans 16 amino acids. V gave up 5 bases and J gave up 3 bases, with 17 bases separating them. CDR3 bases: TGTGCCAGCAGCCGCGCCTATGCGACAGTCTACAATGAGCAGTTCTTC. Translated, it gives CASSRAYATVYNEQFF.

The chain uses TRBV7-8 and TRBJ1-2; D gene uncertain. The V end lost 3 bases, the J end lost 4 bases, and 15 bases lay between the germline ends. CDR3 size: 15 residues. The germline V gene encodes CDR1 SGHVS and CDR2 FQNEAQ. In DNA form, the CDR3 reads TGTGCCAGCAGCTTCCGAGTAGTCCGGTCCTATGGCTACACCTTC. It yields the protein CASSFRVVRSYGYTF.

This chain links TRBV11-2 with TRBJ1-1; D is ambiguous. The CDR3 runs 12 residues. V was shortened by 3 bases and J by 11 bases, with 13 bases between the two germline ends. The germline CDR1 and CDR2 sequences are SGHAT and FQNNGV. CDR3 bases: TGTGCCAGCAGCTTTAGGCCAGTTTCGGCTTTCTTT. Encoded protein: CASSFRPVSAFF.

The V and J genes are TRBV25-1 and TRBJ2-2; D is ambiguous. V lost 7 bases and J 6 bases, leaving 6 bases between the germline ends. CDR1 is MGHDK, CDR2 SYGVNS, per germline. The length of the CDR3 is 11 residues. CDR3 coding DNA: TGTGCCAGCAATGGGCCCGGGGAGCTGTTTTTT. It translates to CASNGPGELFF.

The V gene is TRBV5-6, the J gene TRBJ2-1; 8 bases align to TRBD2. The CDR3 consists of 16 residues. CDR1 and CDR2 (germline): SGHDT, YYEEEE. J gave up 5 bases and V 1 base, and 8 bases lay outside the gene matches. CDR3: CASSLFLTSVDNEQFF. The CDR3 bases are TGTGCCAGCAGCTTGTTCCTGACTAGCGTGGACAATGAGCAGTTCTTC. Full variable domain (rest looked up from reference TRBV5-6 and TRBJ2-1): DAGVTQSPTHLIKTRGQQVTLRCSPKSGHDTVSWYQQALGQGPQFIFQYYEEEERQRGNFPDRFSGHQFPNYSSELNVNALLLGDSALYLCASSLFLTSVDNEQFFGPGTRLTVL.

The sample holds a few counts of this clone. CDR3 loop: CASSDRDGGYTF. CDR3 DNA sequence: TGCGCCAGCAGTGATAGGGATGGTGGCTACACCTTC. V and J are TRBV10-1 and TRBJ1-2; D is unresolved. The CDR3 consists of 12 residues. From germline, CDR1 is WNHNN and CDR2 SYGVQD (reference sequence). The V gene lost 3 bases and the J gene lost 7 bases, with 9 bases spanning the gap.

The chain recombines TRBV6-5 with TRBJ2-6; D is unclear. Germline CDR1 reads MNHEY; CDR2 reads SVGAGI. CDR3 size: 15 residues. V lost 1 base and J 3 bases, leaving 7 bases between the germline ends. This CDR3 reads CASSYLGIGANVLTF. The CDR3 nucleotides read TGTGCCAGCAGTTACTTGGGGATTGGGGCCAACGTCCTGACTTTC.

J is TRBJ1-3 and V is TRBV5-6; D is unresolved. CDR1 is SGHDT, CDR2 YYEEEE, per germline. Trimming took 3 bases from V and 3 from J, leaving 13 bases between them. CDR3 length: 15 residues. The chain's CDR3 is CASSSRREGGNTIYF. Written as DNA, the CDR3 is TGTGCCAGCAGCTCGCGGAGAGAAGGTGGAAACACCATATATTTT.

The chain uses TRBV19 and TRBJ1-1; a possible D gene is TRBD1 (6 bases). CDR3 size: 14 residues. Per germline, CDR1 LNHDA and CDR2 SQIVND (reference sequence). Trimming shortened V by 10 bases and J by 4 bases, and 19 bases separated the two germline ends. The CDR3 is CATTGRAIGTEAFF. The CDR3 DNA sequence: TGTGCCACTACAGGGAGGGCGATAGGCACTGAAGCTTTCTTT. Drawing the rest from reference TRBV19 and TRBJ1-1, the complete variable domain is DGGITQSPKYLFRKEGQNVTLSCEQNLNHDAMYWYRQDPGQGLRLIYYSQIVNDFQKGDIAEGYSVSREKKESFPLTVTSAQKNPTAFYLCATTGRAIGTEAFFGQGTRLTVV.

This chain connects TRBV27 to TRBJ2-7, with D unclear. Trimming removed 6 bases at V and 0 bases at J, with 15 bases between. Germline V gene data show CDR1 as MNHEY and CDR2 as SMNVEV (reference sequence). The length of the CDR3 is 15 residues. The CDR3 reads CASSLSRAGSYEQYF. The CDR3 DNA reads TGTGCCAGCAGCCTCTCCCGTGCAGGCTCCTACGAGCAGTACTTC.

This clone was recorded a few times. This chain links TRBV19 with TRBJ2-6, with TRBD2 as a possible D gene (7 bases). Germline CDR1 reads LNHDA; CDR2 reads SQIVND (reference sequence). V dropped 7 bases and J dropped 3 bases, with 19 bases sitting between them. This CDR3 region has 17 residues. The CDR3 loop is CASNNLGGAGGANVLTF. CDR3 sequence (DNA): TGTGCCAGTAACAACCTTGGGGGGGCCGGTGGGGCCAACGTCCTGACTTTC.

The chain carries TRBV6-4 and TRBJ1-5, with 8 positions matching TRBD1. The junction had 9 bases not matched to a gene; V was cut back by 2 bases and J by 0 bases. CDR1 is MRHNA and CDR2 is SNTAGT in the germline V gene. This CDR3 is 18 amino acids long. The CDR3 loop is CASSDNGQGAYSNQPQHF. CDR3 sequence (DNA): TGTGCCAGCAGTGACAACGGACAGGGCGCCTATAGCAATCAGCCCCAGCATTTT.

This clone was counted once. The DNA of the CDR3 is TGCGCCAGCAGCTTAGAGGGGACAGTTTACAATGAGCAGTTCTTC. This translates into CASSLEGTVYNEQFF. The chain combines TRBV5-1 with TRBJ2-1; 7 positions agree with TRBD1. CDR3 length: 15 residues. Germline lookup yields CDR1 SGHRS and CDR2 YFSETQ. Losses at the gene ends were 2 bases for V and 4 bases for J; bases not matched to a gene: 6.

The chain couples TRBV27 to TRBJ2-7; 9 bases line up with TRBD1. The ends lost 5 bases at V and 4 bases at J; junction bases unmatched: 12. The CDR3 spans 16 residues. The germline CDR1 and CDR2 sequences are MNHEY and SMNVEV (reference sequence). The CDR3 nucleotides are TGTGCCAGCAGTGTCACCGGGACAGGGATCCAATACGAGCAGTACTTC. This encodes CASSVTGTGIQYEQYF.

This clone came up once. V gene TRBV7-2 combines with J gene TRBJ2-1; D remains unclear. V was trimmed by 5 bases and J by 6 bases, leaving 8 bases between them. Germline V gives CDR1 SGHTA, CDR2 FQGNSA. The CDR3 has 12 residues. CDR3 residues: CASSQHSNEQFF. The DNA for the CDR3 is TGTGCCAGCAGCCAGCACTCCAATGAGCAGTTCTTC.

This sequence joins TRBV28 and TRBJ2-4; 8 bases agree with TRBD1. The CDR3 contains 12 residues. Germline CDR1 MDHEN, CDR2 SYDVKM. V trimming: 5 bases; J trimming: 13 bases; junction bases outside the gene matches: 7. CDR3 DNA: TGTGCCAGCAGTCCCCCGGGACAGGACCAGTACTTC. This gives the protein CASSPPGQDQYF.

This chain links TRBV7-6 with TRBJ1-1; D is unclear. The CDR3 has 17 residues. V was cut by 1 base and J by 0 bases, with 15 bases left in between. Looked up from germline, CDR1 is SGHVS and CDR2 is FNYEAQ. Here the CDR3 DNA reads TGTGCCAGCAGCTTAGACGGCAGAGGAAGGATGAACACTGAAGCTTTCTTT. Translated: CASSLDGRGRMNTEAFF.

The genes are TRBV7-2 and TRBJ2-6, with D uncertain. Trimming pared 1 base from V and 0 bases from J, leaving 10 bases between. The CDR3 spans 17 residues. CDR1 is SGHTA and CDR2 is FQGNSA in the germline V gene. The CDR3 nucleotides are TGTGCCAGCAGCTTAGGGCCGGCAGTCTCTGGGGCCAACGTCCTGACTTTC. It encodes CASSLGPAVSGANVLTF. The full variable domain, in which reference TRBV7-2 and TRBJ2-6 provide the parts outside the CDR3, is GAGVSQSPSNKVTEKGKDVELRCDPISGHTALYWYRQSLGQGLEFLIYFQGNSAPDKSGLPSDRFSAERTGGSVSTLTIQRTQQEDSAVYLCASSLGPAVSGANVLTFGAGSRLTVL.

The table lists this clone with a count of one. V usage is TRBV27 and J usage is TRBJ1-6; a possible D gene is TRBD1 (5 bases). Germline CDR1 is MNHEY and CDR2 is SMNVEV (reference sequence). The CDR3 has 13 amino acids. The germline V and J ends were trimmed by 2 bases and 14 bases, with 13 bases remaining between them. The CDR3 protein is CASSLAGMGTLHF. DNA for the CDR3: TGTGCCAGCAGTTTAGCAGGGATGGGAACCCTCCACTTT.

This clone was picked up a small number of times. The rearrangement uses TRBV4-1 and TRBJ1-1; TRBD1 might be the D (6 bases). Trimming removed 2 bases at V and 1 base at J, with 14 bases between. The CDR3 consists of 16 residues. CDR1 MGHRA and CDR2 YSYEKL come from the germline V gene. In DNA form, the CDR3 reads TGCGCCAGCAGCCAACCCTTTCGGGGGGCGAACACTGAAGCTTTCTTT. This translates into CASSQPFRGANTEAFF.

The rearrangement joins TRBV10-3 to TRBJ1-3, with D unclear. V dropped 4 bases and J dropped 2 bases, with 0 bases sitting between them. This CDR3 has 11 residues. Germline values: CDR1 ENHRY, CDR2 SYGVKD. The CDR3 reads CAISAGNTIYF. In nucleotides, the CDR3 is TGTGCCATCAGTGCTGGAAACACCATATATTTT.

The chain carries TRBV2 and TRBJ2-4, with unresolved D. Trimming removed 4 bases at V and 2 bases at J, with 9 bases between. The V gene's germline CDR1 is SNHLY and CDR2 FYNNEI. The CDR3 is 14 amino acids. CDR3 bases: TGTGCCAGCAGTGTTGAGCTATCCAAAAACATTCAGTACTTC. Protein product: CASSVELSKNIQYF.

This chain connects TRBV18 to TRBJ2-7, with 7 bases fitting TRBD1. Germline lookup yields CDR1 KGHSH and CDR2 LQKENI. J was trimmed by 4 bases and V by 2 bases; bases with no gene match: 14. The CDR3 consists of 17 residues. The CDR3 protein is CASSPYGQEMEGYEQYF. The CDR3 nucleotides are TGTGCCAGCTCACCATACGGACAGGAGATGGAAGGGTACGAGCAGTACTTC.

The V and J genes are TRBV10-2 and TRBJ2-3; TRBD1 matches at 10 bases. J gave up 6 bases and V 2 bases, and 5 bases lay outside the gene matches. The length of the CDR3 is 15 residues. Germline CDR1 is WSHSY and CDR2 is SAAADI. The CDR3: CASSEPTGGRDTQYF. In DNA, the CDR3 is TGCGCCAGCAGTGAGCCGACAGGGGGCAGGGATACGCAGTATTTT.

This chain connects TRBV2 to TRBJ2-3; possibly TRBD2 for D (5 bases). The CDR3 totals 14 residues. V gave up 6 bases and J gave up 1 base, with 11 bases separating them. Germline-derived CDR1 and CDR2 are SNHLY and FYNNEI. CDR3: CASRASPGTDTQYF. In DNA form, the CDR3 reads TGTGCCAGCAGAGCTAGCCCGGGCACAGATACGCAGTATTTT.

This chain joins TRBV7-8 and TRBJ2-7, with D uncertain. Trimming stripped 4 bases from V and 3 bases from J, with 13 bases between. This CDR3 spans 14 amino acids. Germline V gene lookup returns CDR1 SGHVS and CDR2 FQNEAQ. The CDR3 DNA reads TGTGCCAGCAGCTCACGACGGATTTACTACGAGCAGTACTTC. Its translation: CASSSRRIYYEQYF.